This T cell receptor (beta chain) was sequenced for a study of blood T cell repertoires in COVID-19. Study-level background: COVID-19 samples from acute and convalescent phases originated in the United States, Italy and Spain. Nucleic acid was either cDNA or gDNA, and it came from T cells, B-cell-depleted T cells, or PBMCs.

The V gene lost 10 bases and the J gene lost 0 bases, with 18 bases spanning the gap. This CDR3 has 15 residues. Germline assignment: CDR1 MNHEY and CDR2 SVGAGI. Original methodology: Nucleated cell number was recorded as an estimate derived from reference gene primer amplification. Clones were read by immunoSEQ multiplex PCR, and TCRdb kept only the in-frame ones, dropping some. The V and J calls and the clone size are those of that table, but D and trimming were determined from the DNA. In the table there are about 280,000 clones, just over 85% of which are singletons. This clonotype was sampled from a woman in her thirties with active or convalescent COVID-19. The specimen was peripheral blood. This chain connects TRBV6-5 to TRBJ1-1; no clear D. For the CDR3, the DNA is TGTGCCACCTTAGACGTCCTAGGTATGAACACTGAAGCTTTCTTT. Its translation: CATLDVLGMNTEAFF.